This T cell receptor beta chain comes out of a study of T cell responses to AZD1222 COVID-19 vaccine. Study outcomes and limitations: Females outnumbered males among donors, who were mostly white British; clonal diversity was possibly underestimated. Baseline testing showed seropositivity in only six or seven AZD1222 recipients. Across spike, vaccine-associated CD4 TCRs were found, dominant at 160-218 and 743-854.

Sequencing was performed with immunoSEQ multiplex PCR; in TCRdb, only in-frame clones are kept and a portion is missing. Of more than 80,000 clones in the sample, around 88% were seen once. Germline values: CDR1 MNHEY, CDR2 SVGAGI. With 6 bases removed from V and 4 bases from J, the gap between germline ends came to 16 bases. The CDR3 length is 15 residues. With respect to this clone: Its antigen is unknown.

The chain employs TRBV6-5 and TRBJ1-3; tentatively, D is TRBD1 (6 bases). The TCR comes from an adult in good health. The specimen was peripheral blood, collected on day 0 of MenACWY control vaccination. CDR3 protein: CASRPPQGYGNTIYF. The CDR3 DNA reads TGTGCCAGCAGACCACCACAGGGATACGGAAACACCATATATTTT.